This T cell receptor beta chain was recovered during a study of T cell repertoires in cytomegalovirus infection. The germline V and J ends were trimmed by 4 bases and 7 bases, with 11 bases remaining between them. Germline V gene lookup returns CDR1 MNHEY and CDR2 SVGAGI. The CDR3 runs to 13 residues. MiXCR was run by TCRdb on the reads, yielding one entry per CDR3 protein. The table lists about 71,000 distinct CDR3 sequences, 20% of them singletons. Notes on this clonotype: The antigen remains undetermined.

The clonotype was recovered from a human donor in good health (CMV status not recorded). Some clones in this sample may be carry-over from other donors' samples. The input for sequencing was CD8+ T cells from cultured PBMCs, taken from culture after CMV antigen stimulation. The chain recombines TRBV6-5 with TRBJ1-5, with D perhaps TRBD1 (6 bases). CDR3 bases: TGTGCCAGCAGTTCAGGGGCAAGGCAGCCCCAGCATTTT. Encoded protein: CASSSGARQPQHF.